This entry lists 15 T cell receptor beta chains sequenced from one sample in a study of blood T cells in healthy people across ages. Combining a sample-barcoded 5' primer with a J-beta primer mix, a second PCR ran for roughly 7 to 11 cycles. TCRdb independently ran MiXCR on the 5' RACE reads; one entry per CDR3 protein. This table holds over 550,000 distinct CDR3 sequences, about 30% found once. Source material: blood. These receptors were collected from a woman of 80 years or more in good health.

This clonotype was seen ten or more times. The chain links TRBV20-1 to TRBJ1-2; possible D gene TRBD1, 5 bases. CDR1 is DFQATT, CDR2 SNEGSKA, per germline (reference sequence). The V end was cut by 1 base, the J end by 1 base, with 19 bases between. This CDR3 spans 17 amino acids. The CDR3 nucleotides are TGCAGTGCTAGAGCCACAAAAGACAGAGGATTTAACTATGGCTACACCTTC. Its translation: CSARATKDRGFNYGYTF.

Comments on this clonotype: A read error is possible here, since a much larger clone lies one base away. The chain couples TRBV7-2 to TRBJ1-2; 8 bases line up with TRBD1. The CDR3 length is 16 residues. Germline V gene lookup returns CDR1 SGHTA and CDR2 FQGNSA. This chain's CDR3 is CASSNAPTGALRGYIF. Here the CDR3 DNA reads TGTGCCAGCAGCAATGCCCCGACAGGGGCGTTAAGAGGCTACATCTTC.

The chain links TRBV5-1 to TRBJ1-4; 7 bases line up with TRBD1. The CDR3 runs 16 residues. V lost 5 bases, J lost 5 bases, and 12 bases stayed unmatched. Germline loops: CDR1 SGHRS, CDR2 YFSETQ. CDR3 loop: CASRREVGGRNEKLFF. The CDR3 coding sequence is TGCGCCAGCAGGAGAGAAGTAGGGGGCAGGAATGAAAAACTGTTTTTT.

The CDR3 region has the DNA TGTGCCAGCAGCTTGAACAGGGGAAACTATGGCTACACCTTC. Translation gives CASSLNRGNYGYTF. The rearrangement joins TRBV5-6 to TRBJ1-2; 7 bases are shared with TRBD1. Germline CDR1 is SGHDT and CDR2 is YYEEEE. Trimming removed 1 base from V and 2 bases from J; junction bases left unmatched: 2. The CDR3 covers 14 residues.

This clonotype has just one count. A read error is possible here, since a much larger clone lies one base away. The CDR3 DNA reads TGTGTCCGGCAGATGAACACTGAAGCTTTCTTT. Its translation is CVRQMNTEAFF. This chain joins TRBV30 and TRBJ1-1; no firm D call. This CDR3 spans 11 amino acids. Germline values: CDR1 GTSNPN, CDR2 SVGIG (reference sequence).

V and J are TRBV5-1 and TRBJ2-5; D uncertain. This CDR3 has 13 amino acids. Trimming removed 3 bases from V and 2 bases from J, with 8 bases in between. From germline, CDR1 is SGHRS and CDR2 YFSETQ. In nucleotides, the CDR3 is TGCGCCAGCAGCTCCCCCCTGCAAGAGACCCAGTACTTC. This translates into CASSSPLQETQYF.

The chain has TRBV19 and TRBJ2-2, with 8 bases aligning to TRBD2. Trimming took 7 bases from V and 4 from J; bases not matched to a gene: 8. Germline CDR1 reads LNHDA; CDR2 reads SQIVND (reference sequence). This CDR3 is 15 amino acids long. The CDR3 nucleotides are TGTGCCAGTAAGACGGGGGGGGGCGTCACCGGGGAGCTGTTTTTT. Translation gives CASKTGGGVTGELFF.

This clonotype was seen once. A much larger clone sits a single nucleotide away, making a read error possible. Here the CDR3 reads CASSPLRVNTGAFF. CDR3 in DNA: TGCGCCAGCAGCCCTCTCCGGGTGAACACTGGAGCTTTCTTT. This chain uses TRBV5-1 with TRBJ1-1; D gene unclear. The CDR3 sequence is 14 residues long. Germline lookup yields CDR1 SGHRS and CDR2 YFSETQ.

The chain uses TRBV5-5 and TRBJ1-1, with 7 bases identical to TRBD1. V gave up 0 bases and J gave up 3 bases; unmatched junction bases: 5. The CDR3 loop spans 15 amino acids. Looked up from germline, CDR1 is SGHKS and CDR2 is YYEKEE (reference sequence). The CDR3 sequence: CASSLAGRGHTEAFF. In DNA form, the CDR3 reads TGTGCCAGCAGCTTGGCAGGGAGGGGGCACACTGAAGCTTTCTTT. Based on the CDR3 plus reference TRBV5-5 and TRBJ1-1, the full variable domain is DAGVTQSPTHLIKTRGQQVTLRCSPISGHKSVSWYQQVLGQGPQFIFQYYEKEERGRGNFPDRFSARQFPNYSSELNVNALLLGDSALYLCASSLAGRGHTEAFFGQGTRLTVV.

Notes on this clonotype: A read error may be the cause here, since a much bigger clone is one base away. Given the absence of the conserved phenylalanine or tryptophan at the CDR3 end, a read error is likely. The chain carries TRBV7-8 and TRBJ2-1; D is perhaps TRBD2 (5 bases). This CDR3 has 13 amino acids. Trimming pared 0 bases from V and 9 bases from J, leaving 9 bases between. Germline V CDR1 and CDR2: SGHVS, FQNEAQ. This CDR3 reads CASSLARGPEQFC. In nucleotides, the CDR3 is TGTGCCAGCAGCTTAGCAAGAGGGCCTGAGCAGTTCTGC.

Details on this clonotype: A junction boundary mismatches the germline segment, possibly from a read error. The V and J genes are TRBV5-1 and TRBJ1-4; TRBD1 is a possible D gene (6 bases). The CDR3 spans 14 residues. The germline CDR1 and CDR2 sequences are SGHRS and YFSETQ. The CDR3 nucleotides are TGCGCCTGCAGCTCGGGGCAGGGGAATGAAAAACTGTTTTTT. Translation: CACSSGQGNEKLFF.

About this clonotype itself: A much larger clone lies a single base off, so this may be a read error. The CDR3 ends on some other residue instead of the conserved phenylalanine or tryptophan, so this is likely a read error. The rearrangement links TRBV20-1 to TRBJ2-5; the match to TRBD1 covers 11 bases. The J call could be wrong; TRBJ2-7 is a better fit for the DNA end. CDR1 DFQATT and CDR2 SNEGSKA come from the germline V gene (reference sequence). CDR3 length: 13 amino acids. The CDR3 is CSASGQGANEQYC. DNA for the CDR3: TGCAGTGCTAGTGGACAGGGGGCCAACGAGCAGTACTGC.

In this sample, this clonotype turned up once. A single base separates this from a much larger clone, so it may be a read error. CDR3 protein: CAISEQGSSYNSPLHF. In nucleotides, the CDR3 is TGTGCCATCAGTGAACAGGGGAGCTCCTATAATTCACCCCTCCACTTT. This rearrangement joins TRBV10-3 to TRBJ1-6; 7 positions match TRBD1. The junction had 2 bases not matched to a gene; V was cut back by 3 bases and J by 0 bases. Germline loops: CDR1 ENHRY, CDR2 SYGVKD. The CDR3 extends over 16 amino acids.

This clonotype showed up just once. The junction and the germline gene differ at one end; a read error may be behind it. The rearrangement links TRBV7-9 to TRBJ1-3; 7 nucleotides line up with TRBD1. The CDR3 consists of 15 residues. Germline assignment: CDR1 SEHNR and CDR2 FQNEAQ (reference sequence). CDR3 region: CASSPRDSSGNTVYF. CDR3 in DNA: TGTGCCAGCAGCCCGAGGGACAGCTCTGGAAACACCGTATATTTT.

The chain joins TRBV9 to TRBJ1-1; D might be TRBD1 (6 bases). With 0 bases removed from V and 3 bases from J, the gap between germline ends came to 15 bases. The CDR3 extends over 16 amino acids. Germline CDR1 and CDR2: SGDLS and YYNGEE. CDR3 in amino acids: CASSVGTGRLDTEAFF. The DNA of the CDR3 is TGTGCCAGCAGCGTAGGTACAGGGAGGCTTGACACTGAAGCTTTCTTT.